The 27 T cell receptor beta chains below all came from one sample that was sequenced in a study of response to subunit inactivated influenza vaccine. TCRdb ran MiXCR on the RT-PCR reads and lists one entry per CDR3 protein. Among about 500,000 distinct CDR3 sequences listed, 13% were seen once. The sample here was PBMCs from blood, taken more than 35 days after vaccination. These TCRs come from a man in his forties or fifties who received an inactivated influenza vaccine.

The rearrangement links TRBV20-1 to TRBJ2-3, with a weak D call TRBD2 (7 bases). The CDR3 spans 14 residues. The V and J ends lost 2 bases and 2 bases respectively, with 11 bases between them. The germline gives CDR1 DFQATT, CDR2 SNEGSKA (reference sequence). The CDR3 nucleotides are TGCAGTGCTAGAAGGGGGGGGAACACAGATACGCAGTATTTT. Protein: CSARRGGNTDTQYF.

CDR3: CASSLPGEETQYF. CDR3 sequence (DNA): TGTGCCAGCAGTTTACCAGGGGAAGAGACCCAGTACTTC. The chain employs TRBV28 and TRBJ2-5; D possibly corresponds to TRBD1 (6 bases). The germline CDR1 and CDR2 sequences are MDHEN and SYDVKM. Between the trimmed V and J ends, which lost 2 bases and 3 bases, there was a span of 7 bases. This CDR3 region has 13 residues.

Ten or more counts support this clonotype. The chain joins TRBV12-3 or TRBV12-4 to TRBJ2-2; D gene uncertain. There are 12 residues in the CDR3. The V gene lost 7 bases and the J gene lost 6 bases, with 9 bases spanning the gap. The CDR3: CASTDDAGELFF. CDR3 sequence (DNA): TGTGCCAGCACCGACGATGCCGGGGAGCTGTTTTTT.

The DNA of the CDR3 is TGTGCCAGCAGTTTGGGAGGGGCAGGGTTCGAGCAGTACTTC. This translates into CASSLGGAGFEQYF. V usage is TRBV12-3 or TRBV12-4 and J usage is TRBJ2-7; 7 nucleotides align to TRBD2. Trimming removed 3 bases from V and 6 bases from J; junction bases left unmatched: 8. This CDR3 is 14 amino acids long.

The gene calls are TRBV12-3 or TRBV12-4 and TRBJ2-7; 9 bases are a match to TRBD1. Trimming at V came to 4 bases and at J to 3 bases, leaving 7 bases not matched to a gene. CDR3 length equals 15 residues. CDR3 DNA sequence: TGTGCCAGCAGTTCCCGGGACAGGGAAATCTACGAGCAGTACTTC. Protein: CASSSRDREIYEQYF.

This chain uses TRBV29-1 with TRBJ2-2; perhaps TRBD1 as D (5 bases). The CDR3 runs to 16 residues. V lost 7 bases to trimming and J lost 2 bases, with 20 bases between them. Germline CDR1 is SQVTM and CDR2 is ANQGSEA. The CDR3 here is CSAILLKRGNTGELFF. For the CDR3, the DNA is TGCAGCGCAATACTCCTCAAAAGGGGAAACACCGGGGAGCTGTTTTTT.

The CDR3, as DNA: TGTGCCAGCAGCCACAGGGTGGTCACGGTCGGCTACACCTTC. Amino acids: CASSHRVVTVGYTF. V is TRBV12-3 or TRBV12-4 and J is TRBJ1-2, with TRBD1 as a possible D gene (6 bases). V was clipped by 6 bases and J by 8 bases, with 19 bases between them. This CDR3 is built from 14 residues.

This clonotype was seen a handful of times. The DNA of the CDR3 is TGCGCCAGCAGCCAAGATATAGACGAGGCCTATGGCTACACCTTC. It specifies CASSQDIDEAYGYTF. The chain employs TRBV4-3 and TRBJ1-2; D is undetermined. Germline V gives CDR1 LGHNA, CDR2 YSLEER. The CDR3 runs to 15 residues. The V end was cut by 0 bases, the J end by 4 bases, with 12 bases between.

V and J are TRBV20-1 and TRBJ2-7, with 11 bases that match TRBD2. This CDR3 spans 14 amino acids. CDR1 and CDR2 (germline): DFQATT, SNEGSKA (reference sequence). J lost 3 bases, V lost 3 bases, and 4 bases had no gene match. CDR3 residues: CSARRTSGLYEQYF. CDR3 DNA sequence: TGCAGTGCTAGGCGGACTAGCGGGCTCTACGAGCAGTACTTC.

This clonotype was detected only a few times. The V gene is TRBV10-3, the J gene TRBJ1-2; D is perhaps TRBD1 (5 bases). The CDR3 length is 16 residues. V lost 2 bases and J 6 bases, leaving 19 bases between the germline ends. The germline CDR1 and CDR2 sequences are ENHRY and SYGVKD. CDR3: CAISEGTGTIFHGYTF. Here the CDR3 DNA reads TGTGCCATCAGTGAGGGAACGGGGACCATATTCCATGGCTACACCTTC.

This clonotype was detected ten times or more. V usage is TRBV12-3 or TRBV12-4 and J usage is TRBJ2-3; 10 bases map to TRBD2. V shed 3 bases and J 5 bases; nucleotides not matched to a gene: 5. CDR3 length equals 15 residues. The CDR3 DNA reads TGTGCCAGCAGTTTCTCCGGGACTAGCGTAGATACGCAGTATTTT. Translation: CASSFSGTSVDTQYF.

J is TRBJ2-7 and V is TRBV27; 7 nucleotides align to TRBD2. Germline CDR1 is MNHEY and CDR2 is SMNVEV (reference sequence). This CDR3 has 13 residues. With 5 bases clipped from V and 6 bases from J, the junction kept 7 bases outside the gene matches. The CDR3 sequence is CASSLHPSGEQYF. The DNA for the CDR3 is TGTGCCAGCAGTCTCCACCCTAGCGGCGAGCAGTACTTC.

This sequence joins TRBV6-1 and TRBJ2-2; no clear D. The CDR3 covers 14 residues. V shed 6 bases and J shed 0 bases, with 8 bases lying between them. Germline values: CDR1 MNHNS, CDR2 SASEGT. CDR3 bases: TGTGCCAGCAGCAAAAGGACGAACACCGGGGAGCTGTTTTTT. Its translation is CASSKRTNTGELFF.

The V and J genes are TRBV5-4 and TRBJ2-1; tentative D call: TRBD2 (6 bases). The CDR3 sequence is 16 residues long. Germline CDR1 is SGHNT and CDR2 is YYREEE (reference sequence). Trimming stripped 4 bases from V and 5 bases from J, with 19 bases between. CDR3: CASSPTRSGLNNEQFF. The DNA of the CDR3 is TGTGCCAGCAGCCCTACACGGAGCGGGCTTAACAATGAGCAGTTCTTC.

V is TRBV6-1 and J is TRBJ2-5, with 11 bases identical to TRBD2. V shed 10 bases and J 5 bases; nucleotides not matched to a gene: 9. CDR3 length: 14 residues. Germline V gives CDR1 MNHNS, CDR2 SASEGT. Here the CDR3 reads CATSIAGGPETQYF. CDR3 DNA sequence: TGTGCCACCTCGATAGCGGGAGGGCCGGAGACCCAGTACTTC.

This clonotype was picked up a small number of times. The chain recombines TRBV7-2 with TRBJ2-7; 9 nucleotides align to TRBD1. Germline lookup yields CDR1 SGHTA and CDR2 FQGNSA. Losses at the gene ends were 5 bases for V and 4 bases for J; bases not matched to a gene: 12. This CDR3 is built from 16 residues. The CDR3 region is CASSTQWDRERYEQYF. The CDR3 bases are TGTGCCAGCAGCACCCAGTGGGACAGGGAAAGATACGAGCAGTACTTC. The full variable domain, with the rest looked up from reference TRBV7-2 and TRBJ2-7, is GAGVSQSPSNKVTEKGKDVELRCDPISGHTALYWYRQSLGQGLEFLIYFQGNSAPDKSGLPSDRFSAERTGGSVSTLTIQRTQQEDSAVYLCASSTQWDRERYEQYFGPGTRLTVT.

This clonotype has a handful of counts. This chain connects TRBV25-1 to TRBJ1-2; D not resolved. CDR1 and CDR2 (germline): MGHDK, SYGVNS. Between the trimmed V and J ends, which lost 3 bases and 5 bases, there was a span of 4 bases. The CDR3 extends over 11 amino acids. CDR3 sequence reads: CASSDEYGYTF. The CDR3 DNA sequence: TGTGCCAGCAGTGATGAGTATGGCTACACCTTC.

This chain connects TRBV11-2 to TRBJ2-7; D call uncertain. CDR1 and CDR2 from the germline V gene are SGHAT and FQNNGV. The CDR3 contains 16 residues. V was trimmed by 1 base and J by 0 bases, leaving 13 bases between them. The CDR3 DNA follows: TGTGCCAGCAGCTTAGCTAGTTACGGAACCTCCTACGAGCAGTACTTC. It translates to CASSLASYGTSYEQYF. Full variable domain (rest looked up from reference TRBV11-2 and TRBJ2-7): EAGVAQSPRYKIIEKRQSVAFWCNPISGHATLYWYQQILGQGPKLLIQFQNNGVVDDSQLPKDRFSAERLKGVDSTLKIQPAKLEDSAVYLCASSLASYGTSYEQYFGPGTRLTVT.

The chain links TRBV5-1 to TRBJ2-7, with TRBD2 matching over 8 bases. CDR3 length: 14 residues. The V gene end was trimmed by 2 bases and the J gene end by 5 bases; junction bases not matched to a gene: 6. Germline V gene sequence: CDR1 SGHRS, CDR2 YFSETQ. The DNA of the CDR3 is TGCGCCAGCAGCTTACGGACTAGCAGCAACGAGCAGTACTTC. As protein: CASSLRTSSNEQYF.

V and J are TRBV28 and TRBJ1-5; TRBD1 aligns across 12 bases. V lost 3 bases, J lost 6 bases, and 12 bases stayed unmatched. Germline-derived CDR1 and CDR2 are MDHEN and SYDVKM. The CDR3 totals 18 residues. CDR3 sequence reads: CASSFRNWDRGLGQPQHF. The CDR3 DNA follows: TGTGCCAGCAGTTTCAGGAACTGGGACAGGGGGCTGGGTCAGCCCCAGCATTTT.

The chain is built from TRBV29-1 and TRBJ2-7, with D uncertain. The V end lost 2 bases, the J end lost 3 bases, and 5 bases lay between the germline ends. The germline CDR1 and CDR2 sequences are SQVTM and ANQGSEA. This CDR3 has 11 amino acids. CDR3 loop: CSVEFRYEQYF. CDR3 sequence (DNA): TGCAGCGTTGAATTCCGCTACGAGCAGTACTTC.

In this sample, this clonotype turned up a few times. CDR3 bases: TGTGCCACCGCGGACGTAACTAACTATGGCTACACCTTC. This sequence encodes CATADVTNYGYTF. The chain joins TRBV18 to TRBJ1-2; D uncertain. V was pared by 10 bases and J by 0 bases, with 12 bases between. Germline V gene data show CDR1 as KGHSH and CDR2 as LQKENI. This CDR3 is built from 13 residues.

The table lists this clonotype with many counts. The rearrangement uses TRBV12-3 or TRBV12-4 and TRBJ1-6, with D possibly matching TRBD1 (5 bases). V dropped 4 bases and J dropped 5 bases, with 12 bases sitting between them. The CDR3 runs to 15 residues. The CDR3 region has the DNA TGTGCCAGCAGTTCCCGGGGCAGAGATAATTCACCCCTCCACTTT. Its translation: CASSSRGRDNSPLHF.

This clonotype was observed a handful of times. The gene calls are TRBV12-3 or TRBV12-4 and TRBJ2-7; no clear D gene. CDR3 length equals 13 residues. Trimming took 2 bases from V and 3 from J, leaving 8 bases between them. The CDR3: CASSLSDLYEQYF. The CDR3 nucleotides read TGTGCCAGCAGTTTATCGGACCTCTACGAGCAGTACTTC.

This clonotype came up a few times. V usage is TRBV19 and J usage is TRBJ2-2; D gene ambiguous. Trimming pared 2 bases from V and 6 bases from J, leaving 13 bases between. Germline loops: CDR1 LNHDA, CDR2 SQIVND (reference sequence). The CDR3 is made up of 15 amino acids. This chain's CDR3 is CASSISGYGAGELFF. Written as DNA, the CDR3 is TGTGCCAGTAGTATATCAGGATACGGCGCCGGGGAGCTGTTTTTT.

The chain joins TRBV3-1 to TRBJ2-1; 8 bases align to TRBD1. Germline V lookup: CDR1 LGHDT, CDR2 YNNKEL (reference sequence). Losses at the gene ends were 1 base for V and 5 bases for J; bases not matched to a gene: 7. The CDR3 runs to 16 residues. The CDR3 loop is CASSQVGNRGNNEQFF. Here the CDR3 DNA reads TGTGCCAGCAGCCAAGTAGGGAACAGGGGGAACAATGAGCAGTTCTTC.

This chain links TRBV28 with TRBJ2-2; TRBD2 might be the D (6 bases). V lost 5 bases, J lost 5 bases, and 21 bases lay in between. This CDR3 contains 17 residues. The germline V gene has CDR1 MDHEN and CDR2 SYDVKM. The CDR3 region has the DNA TGTGCCAGCAGTACCCAAGGAGGGAGCATTTTTACCGGGGAGCTGTTTTTT. Translation gives CASSTQGGSIFTGELFF.